Sequencing of this T cell receptor beta chain was carried out in a study of vaccination effects on CD4 cells after COVID-19 (dated 2022 in TCRdb). Regarding the study in general: To identify antigen-specific CD4+ T cell clonotypes by their expansion, the ViraFEST assay first stimulated PBMC with viral peptide pools and then applied TCR sequencing. After vaccination, three convalescent patients were sampled both early (day +14) and late (day +241, +227, +161 respectively). Post-vaccine samples across the study were collected a median of 72 days after the second dose, with a range of 14 to 241. Two million PBMC per well were cultured in IMDM with approximately 5% human AB serum, 9 to 10 IU/ml IL-2 and gentamicin, plus 10 ug/ml peptides. In both COVID-19 convalescent patients and infection-naive vaccine recipients, the study compared SARS-CoV-2 spike-specific CD4+ TCR repertoires from before mRNA vaccination with those from after it. Altogether, 10 COVID-19 convalescent patients and 4 SARS-CoV-2-naive healthy vaccine recipients made up the full study. Cultures from other donors in the study were sequenced using the Oncomine TCR Beta short-read assay on an Illumina iSeq 100. Overall results and qualifications from the work: The study was limited by a small number of convalescent patients and lacked early post-infection timepoints. In convalescent patients, the post-vaccine spike-reactive repertoire was composed mainly of new vaccine-induced clones that were largely distinct from infection-induced clones. At late post-vaccination timepoints, both infection-induced and vaccine-induced clones showed marked clonal contraction, consistent with waning T cell responses.

This clone has a handful of counts. What antigen it recognizes has not been identified. It has no much larger one-base neighbor in the sample; base qualities were not kept. Libraries were constructed by the immunoSEQ multiplex PCR assay. DNA from the CD4+ T cells that had been cultured and isolated underwent TCR beta CDR3 sequencing. The paper's data handling went like this. Non-productive TCR sequences were removed, reads were trimmed to the CDR3 region, and CDR3s of at least 7 amino acids were retained. Antigen-specific clonotypes were identified with the MANAFEST web app by comparing expansion in peptide wells against reference cultures. For clones to be considered positive, expansion at FDR<0.05 versus reference and all other wells, an odds ratio above 5, and a frequency above 0.1% in two replicate wells were required. Clonotypes significantly expanded in SARS-CoV-2 spike wells and in at least one common cold coronavirus spike condition were defined as cross-reactive. Using the stringdist R package, CDR3 similarity was measured by Levenshtein distance, and unrooted trees were constructed with ape in R 3.6.1. TCRdb stores this immuneACCESS table with in-frame sequences only. Part of the clones is absent; in the studies checked, under half of the shortfall reflects unresolved V genes, and no reason is known for the rest. The DNA was the basis for D and trimming; V, J and clone size are from that table. This sample lists some 40,000 clones; around 76% were detected once. 3.5% to 4.5% of the sample belongs to the ten largest clones.

The CDR3 holds 13 amino acids from the cysteine to the phenylalanine. CDR3 DNA only is kept here, 39 bases in frame from base 1. Cut back by 0 bases and 7 bases, the V and J ends lie 8 bases apart. Sequences SGHKS (CDR1) and YYEKEE (CDR2) are obtained from the germline V gene (reference sequence). After about 9 days of culture, CD4+ T cells were isolated with the EasySep CD4+ T cell isolation kit. PCR-confirmed SARS-CoV-2 infection had occurred in convalescent patients between March and December 2020, before the Alpha, Beta and Delta variants emerged in the United States. Each participant received two doses of an mRNA SARS-CoV-2 vaccine, either BNT162b2 or mRNA-1273. On days 3 and 7, half of the culture medium was replaced with fresh IL-2-containing medium. Unless otherwise noted, each peptide stimulation condition was cultured in triplicate wells. PBMC were separated from whole blood using Ficoll-Paque Plus gradient centrifugation and were then either cryopreserved at -140C or used fresh. The QIAamp micro DNA kit was used to extract genomic DNA from the cultured CD4+ T cells.

The chain is assembled from TRBV5-5 and TRBJ2-1, with a weak D call of TRBD2 (6 bases match). The TCR sequence derives from a human donor who had a prior SARS-CoV-2 infection. Specimen: CD4+ T cells from PBMCs cultured without peptide, collected after COVID-19 vaccination. Read as DNA, the sequence is TGTGCCAGCAGCTTGGCTAGCGAGAATGAGCAGTTCTTC. It codes for CASSLASENEQFF.